Below, 10 T cell receptor beta chains from the same sample are listed, as sequenced in a study of shared clonotypes between healthy human individuals. Here immunoSEQ multiplex PCR was the method, and the copy in TCRdb shows in-frame clones only, minus some. The sample includes about 1.9 million clones, 93% seen only once; the top ten take over 1.5%. Naive CD8 cells were CD45RO-negative, positively selected for CCR7, excluding terminally differentiated effector memory CD45RA+ cells. The sequenced sample was naive CD8+ T cells from PBMCs. The receptor set was obtained from a man between 18 and 29 years old in good health. Some clones in this sample may be carry-over from other donors' samples.

V usage is TRBV6-1 and J usage is TRBJ2-3; 9 bases match TRBD1. The germline CDR1 and CDR2 sequences are MNHNS and SASEGT. The V and J ends lost 5 bases and 1 base, in that order; junction bases with no gene match: 4. The CDR3 has 15 residues. The CDR3 coding sequence is TGTGCCAGCAGTTTAAGGGACAGGGGCACAGATACGCAGTATTTT. Amino acid sequence: CASSLRDRGTDTQYF.

A single count supports this clone. The chain is built from TRBV27 and TRBJ1-6, with D possibly being TRBD1 (5 bases). Between the trimmed V and J ends, which lost 6 bases and 6 bases, there was a span of 15 bases. CDR3 length: 15 amino acids. Germline V gives CDR1 MNHEY, CDR2 SMNVEV (reference sequence). This CDR3 reads CASSLARGLNSPLHF. In nucleotides, the CDR3 is TGTGCCAGCAGCCTTGCTCGGGGCCTTAATTCACCCCTCCACTTT.

The rearrangement uses TRBV4-3 and TRBJ2-7; weak D call: TRBD1 (6 bases). The V gene lost 2 bases and the J gene lost 5 bases, with 10 bases spanning the gap. CDR3 length: 13 residues. Germline V lookup: CDR1 LGHNA, CDR2 YSLEER. As DNA, the CDR3 is TGCGCCAGCAGCCAATCACAGGGTAACGAGCAGTACTTC. This gives the protein CASSQSQGNEQYF.

This chain links TRBV30 with TRBJ2-7; perhaps TRBD1 as D (5 bases). The V gene lost 2 bases and the J gene lost 5 bases, with 10 bases spanning the gap. This CDR3 is 12 amino acids long. Germline V CDR1 and CDR2: GTSNPN, SVGIG (reference sequence). CDR3 protein: CAWSQGAHEQYF. The CDR3 coding sequence is TGTGCCTGGAGTCAAGGGGCCCACGAGCAGTACTTC.

V gene TRBV5-6 combines with J gene TRBJ2-7, with a weak D call TRBD1 (5 bases). Trimming shortened V by 4 bases and J by 2 bases, and 13 bases separated the two germline ends. This CDR3 spans 14 amino acids. The germline V gene encodes CDR1 SGHDT and CDR2 YYEEEE. Here the CDR3 DNA reads TGTGCCAGCAGCCGTTCAGGGCAAGCCTACGAGCAGTACTTC. It yields the protein CASSRSGQAYEQYF. Based on the CDR3 plus reference TRBV5-6 and TRBJ2-7, the full variable domain is DAGVTQSPTHLIKTRGQQVTLRCSPKSGHDTVSWYQQALGQGPQFIFQYYEEEERQRGNFPDRFSGHQFPNYSSELNVNALLLGDSALYLCASSRSGQAYEQYFGPGTRLTVT.

This chain connects TRBV21-1 to TRBJ2-7; the table's D call, TRBD2, was not checked against the DNA. TRBV21-1 is shown as a pseudogene. This CDR3 has 16 amino acids. CDR3 DNA sequence: TGTGCCAGCAGCAAAACGAGCGGAGGGCGGTTTTTAGAGCAGTACTTC. As protein: CASSKTSGGRFLEQYF.

This chain uses TRBV30 with TRBJ2-3, with a tentative D call TRBD1 (6 bases). The CDR3 runs 16 residues. Between the trimmed V and J ends, which lost 0 bases and 1 base, there was a span of 14 bases. CDR1 and CDR2 from the germline V gene are GTSNPN and SVGIG (reference sequence). The chain's CDR3 is CAWSVLRGLGTDTQYF. The DNA of the CDR3 is TGTGCCTGGAGTGTCTTAAGGGGGTTGGGCACAGATACGCAGTATTTT.

This clone was observed a handful of times. The rearrangement uses TRBV5-1 and TRBJ2-6; D not certain. The CDR3 covers 17 residues. From germline, CDR1 is SGHRS and CDR2 YFSETQ. V was cut by 2 bases and J by 0 bases, with 12 bases left in between. The CDR3 spells CASSFWSSISGANVLTF. In DNA, the CDR3 is TGCGCCAGCAGCTTTTGGTCCAGCATCTCTGGGGCCAACGTCCTGACTTTC.

Points on this clone: One junction end does not reproduce the germline sequence, and a read error may be involved. The genes are TRBV7-9 and TRBJ2-7; unclear D gene. The CDR3 extends over 15 amino acids. Germline lookup yields CDR1 SEHNR and CDR2 FQNEAQ (reference sequence). CDR3 DNA: TGTGCCAGCAGCTTAGTTGAGCTAACTTCCTCCGAGCAGTACTTC. This encodes CASSLVELTSSEQYF.

The chain couples TRBV13 to TRBJ2-7; unclear D gene. V lost 3 bases to trimming and J lost 9 bases, with 18 bases between them. CDR1 is PRHDT and CDR2 is FYEKMQ in the germline V gene (reference sequence). CDR3 length equals 14 residues. CDR3 DNA: TGTGCCAGCAGCTTTGACCGTGGAATTTTGGGGCAGTACTTC. Its protein is CASSFDRGILGQYF.